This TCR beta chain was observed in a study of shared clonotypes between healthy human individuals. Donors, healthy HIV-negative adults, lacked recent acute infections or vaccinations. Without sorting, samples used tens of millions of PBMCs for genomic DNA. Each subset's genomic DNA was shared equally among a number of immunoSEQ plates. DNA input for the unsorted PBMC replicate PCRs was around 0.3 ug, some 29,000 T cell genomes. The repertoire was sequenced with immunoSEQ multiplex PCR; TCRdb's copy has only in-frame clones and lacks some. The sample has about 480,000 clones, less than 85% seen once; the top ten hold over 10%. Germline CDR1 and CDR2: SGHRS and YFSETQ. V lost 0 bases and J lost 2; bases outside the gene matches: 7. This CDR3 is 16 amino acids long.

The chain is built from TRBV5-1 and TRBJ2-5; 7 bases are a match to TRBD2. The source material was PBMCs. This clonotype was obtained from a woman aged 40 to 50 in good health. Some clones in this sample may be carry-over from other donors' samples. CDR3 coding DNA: TGCGCCAGCAGCTTGGGGCTAGCGGAACATCAAGAGACCCAGTACTTC. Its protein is CASSLGLAEHQETQYF.